This record covers a single T cell receptor (beta chain). Its antigen is currently unknown. The sample originates from a study of cytomegalovirus exposure and HLA in healthy donors. Study-level results: Productive status was seen about 90% or about 30% of the time for most TCR beta V segments in an earlier analysis.

Trimming left V 5 bases short and J 1 base short, with 11 bases between. Germline CDR1 SQVTM, CDR2 ANQGSEA. This CDR3 is built from 13 residues. PCR employed 60 Vbeta and 13 Jbeta primers. The assay was immunoSEQ multiplex PCR, and TCRdb's table has in-frame clones only and misses some. Among some 200,000 clones listed, approximately 67% were seen once. This clonotype was obtained from a man in his forties or fifties in good health and CMV-seronegative. Sequencing was carried out using PBMCs. This chain links TRBV29-1 with TRBJ2-5; D remains ambiguous. The CDR3 loop is CSVTPQVQETQYF. In DNA form, the CDR3 reads TGCAGCGTTACCCCTCAGGTCCAAGAGACCCAGTACTTC.